Shown below are 18 T cell receptor beta chains from a single sample sequenced in a study of T cell changes during pregnancy in multiple sclerosis. Method: immunoSEQ multiplex PCR; TCRdb's copy keeps in-frame clones and lacks some. The sample consists of some 37,000 clones, 85% to 95% of them appearing once. Sequencing was performed on CD4+ T cells from peripheral blood mononuclear cells, taken before pregnancy. Every receptor here comes from a female donor with multiple sclerosis, enrolled in a pregnancy study.

The chain links TRBV19 to TRBJ2-1; 7 nucleotides match TRBD2. V was clipped by 0 bases and J by 0 bases; unmatched bases: 5. Germline V lookup: CDR1 LNHDA, CDR2 SQIVND (reference sequence). CDR3 size: 17 residues. The CDR3 DNA reads as TGTGCCAGTAGTATAGATGTTAGCGGGCGCTCCTACAATGAGCAGTTCTTC. It translates to CASSIDVSGRSYNEQFF.

The chain links TRBV18 to TRBJ2-7; 7 bases are a match to TRBD1. Trimming removed 3 bases from V and 2 bases from J; junction bases left unmatched: 4. CDR1 and CDR2 from the germline V gene are KGHSH and LQKENI. The CDR3 loop spans 14 amino acids. Written as DNA, the CDR3 is TGTGCCAGCTCACCCCGACAGGGTGCCTACGAGCAGTACTTC. Residues: CASSPRQGAYEQYF.

In DNA form, the CDR3 reads TGTGCCAGCAGTCGGACTCCTACCCCGTACGAGCAGTACTTC. This gives the protein CASSRTPTPYEQYF. The chain couples TRBV5-6 to TRBJ2-7; the D gene is possibly TRBD2 (5 bases). Trimming left V 5 bases short and J 4 bases short, with 16 bases between. CDR3 length: 14 residues. Germline CDR1 and CDR2: SGHDT and YYEEEE.

The chain links TRBV11-2 to TRBJ1-2; 8 bases are shared with TRBD1. Germline V gene lookup returns CDR1 SGHAT and CDR2 FQNNGV. This CDR3 contains 15 residues. V dropped 4 bases and J dropped 8; count of bases not matched to a gene: 12. In DNA, the CDR3 is TGTGCCAGCAGCTCGGGCTGGACAGGGATTTCGGGCTACACCTTC. It specifies CASSSGWTGISGYTF.

The chain combines TRBV6-1 with TRBJ2-7; TRBD1 matches 10 bases. Germline CDR1 reads MNHNS; CDR2 reads SASEGT. The CDR3 is 16 residues long. V trimming: 2 bases; J trimming: 3 bases; junction bases outside the gene matches: 7. Here the CDR3 DNA reads TGTGCCAGCAGTGAATTGGGGGGGACAGGGGACTACGAGCAGTACTTC. It specifies CASSELGGTGDYEQYF.

The rearrangement uses TRBV29-1 and TRBJ2-7; D is perhaps TRBD2 (5 bases). Germline values: CDR1 SQVTM, CDR2 ANQGSEA. This CDR3 has 13 residues. V lost 2 bases to trimming and J lost 2 bases, with 10 bases between them. CDR3 in DNA: TGCAGCGTTGAAAGCGGCAGACCCTACGAGCAGTACTTC. This translates into CSVESGRPYEQYF.

The V gene is TRBV5-1, the J gene TRBJ1-1; 10 bases fit TRBD1. Germline V gene lookup returns CDR1 SGHRS and CDR2 YFSETQ. The length of the CDR3 is 14 residues. The junction had 7 bases not matched to a gene; V was cut back by 1 base and J by 10 bases. CDR3 region: CASSLIDRGHGAFF. In DNA, the CDR3 is TGCGCCAGCAGCTTGATCGACAGGGGGCATGGAGCTTTCTTT.

The V and J genes are TRBV29-1 and TRBJ2-5, with D perhaps TRBD2 (7 bases). V was cut by 5 bases and J by 4 bases, with 14 bases left in between. CDR1 SQVTM and CDR2 ANQGSEA come from the germline V gene. The CDR3 loop spans 13 amino acids. CDR3 coding DNA: TGCAGCGTTCGGGGGGCTCTGTCAGAGACCCAGTACTTC. Protein sequence: CSVRGALSETQYF.

This rearrangement joins TRBV15 to TRBJ2-1; 12 bases map to TRBD2. V lost 0 bases and J lost 2; bases outside the gene matches: 5. Germline V gene sequence: CDR1 LNHNV, CDR2 YYDKDF (reference sequence). The length of the CDR3 is 18 residues. As DNA, the CDR3 is TGTGCCACCAGCAGAGATTTGACTAGCGGGAGCCCCTACAATGAGCAGTTCTTC. It yields the protein CATSRDLTSGSPYNEQFF.

As DNA, the CDR3 is TGTGCCAGCAGCGTAGGGGTGACTAGCGGGAGTAATGAGCAGTTCTTC. It specifies CASSVGVTSGSNEQFF. V gene TRBV9 combines with J gene TRBJ2-1, with TRBD2 identical over 12 bases. This CDR3 is built from 16 residues. CDR1 and CDR2 from the germline V gene are SGDLS and YYNGEE. V trimming: 0 bases; J trimming: 7 bases; junction bases outside the gene matches: 5.

This chain connects TRBV5-1 to TRBJ1-5; perhaps TRBD1 as D (5 bases). CDR3 length: 15 amino acids. The germline gives CDR1 SGHRS, CDR2 YFSETQ. V lost 5 bases to trimming and J lost 5 bases, with 17 bases between them. CDR3 nucleotides: TGCGCCAGCAGTCTAACAGGTTTTAGAGATCAGCCCCAGCATTTT. Amino acids: CASSLTGFRDQPQHF. Variable domain in full (rest from reference TRBV5-1 and TRBJ1-5): KAGVTQTPRYLIKTRGQQVTLSCSPISGHRSVSWYQQTPGQGLQFLFEYFSETQRNKGNFPGRFSGRQFSNSRSEMNVSTLELGDSALYLCASSLTGFRDQPQHFGDGTRLSIL.

In DNA, the CDR3 is TGTGCCAGCAGCCGGACAGGCGATAGCAATCAGCCCCAGCATTTT. Translated, it gives CASSRTGDSNQPQHF. The chain is built from TRBV6-5 and TRBJ1-5, with 7 bases matching TRBD1. Germline V gene lookup returns CDR1 MNHEY and CDR2 SVGAGI. This CDR3 is built from 15 residues. J lost 0 bases, V lost 6 bases, and 5 bases had no gene match.

This chain joins TRBV7-2 and TRBJ2-6; perhaps TRBD2 as D (6 bases). The CDR3 sequence is 19 residues long. The germline V gene has CDR1 SGHTA and CDR2 FQGNSA. Trimming took off 0 bases at V and 3 bases at J, with 18 bases between the two ends. For the CDR3, the DNA is TGTGCCAGCAGCTTAGCGGGGCTGCCGGGAGCTGGTGGGGCCAACGTCCTGACTTTC. It encodes CASSLAGLPGAGGANVLTF. The full variable domain, its missing parts supplied by reference TRBV7-2 and TRBJ2-6, is GAGVSQSPSNKVTEKGKDVELRCDPISGHTALYWYRQSLGQGLEFLIYFQGNSAPDKSGLPSDRFSAERTGGSVSTLTIQRTQQEDSAVYLCASSLAGLPGAGGANVLTFGAGSRLTVL.

The gene calls are TRBV6-1 and TRBJ2-4, with 8 bases lining up with TRBD2. Germline lookup yields CDR1 MNHNS and CDR2 SASEGT. J lost 8 bases, V lost 5 bases, and 8 bases had no gene match. The CDR3 is 14 amino acids. CDR3 residues: CASSSGLAGDIQYF. DNA of the CDR3: TGTGCCAGCAGTTCCGGACTAGCTGGGGACATTCAGTACTTC.

V usage is TRBV28 and J usage is TRBJ2-7; 7 bases match TRBD2. Per the germline V gene, CDR1 is MDHEN and CDR2 is SYDVKM. V was clipped by 8 bases and J by 7 bases; unmatched bases: 14. The CDR3 totals 14 residues. CDR3 nucleotide sequence: TGTGCCAGCCTTGAGGGAGGGCGTCTGGGTGAGCAGTACTTC. Amino acid sequence: CASLEGGRLGEQYF.

J is TRBJ1-1 and V is TRBV7-2, with TRBD1 as a possible D gene (5 bases). The CDR3 spans 15 residues. The V gene's germline CDR1 is SGHTA and CDR2 FQGNSA. The V end lost 3 bases, the J end lost 1 base, and 12 bases lay between the germline ends. The CDR3 DNA sequence: TGTGCCAGCAGCTTGGGGGGAGAATCGAACACTGAAGCTTTCTTT. Its protein product is CASSLGGESNTEAFF.

V gene TRBV15 combines with J gene TRBJ2-1, with 16 bases matching TRBD2. Trimming took 3 bases from V and 7 from J; bases not matched to a gene: 12. Germline V CDR1 and CDR2: LNHNV, YYDKDF (reference sequence). The CDR3 covers 19 residues. CDR3 sequence (DNA): TGTGCCACCAGCAGCGGGACTAGCGGGAGGGTCTACCATGGGAATGAGCAGTTCTTC. It encodes CATSSGTSGRVYHGNEQFF.

The chain joins TRBV28 to TRBJ2-7; 9 nucleotides align to TRBD2. This CDR3 spans 14 amino acids. Trimming removed 5 bases from V and 6 bases from J; junction bases left unmatched: 8. Germline V gene sequence: CDR1 MDHEN, CDR2 SYDVKM. CDR3 protein: CASSQGTSTPEQYF. CDR3 DNA: TGTGCCAGCAGTCAAGGGACTAGCACCCCCGAGCAGTACTTC.